These 32 T cell receptor beta chains were all obtained from the same sample, sequenced in a study of T-cell reconstitution after alpha-beta-depleted transplantation in children. Molecular barcoding with unique molecular identifiers was used for the TCRbeta library. From the PCR reads, TCRdb called clonotypes with MiXCR, one entry per CDR3 protein. The repertoire holds hundreds of thousands of distinct CDR3 sequences, with about 8.2% as singletons. The specimen comprised PBMCs, mostly from graft donor cells, sampled 360 days after TCRalphabeta/CD19-depleted stem cell transplant. These receptors were collected from a male patient between 2 and 9 years old who had a stem cell transplant for acute myeloid leukemia, so the T cells may come from the graft donor.

The chain couples TRBV5-6 to TRBJ2-7; D gene uncertain. Germline CDR1 is SGHDT and CDR2 is YYEEEE. CDR3 length: 12 amino acids. V was clipped by 4 bases and J by 4 bases, with 9 bases between them. CDR3 region: CASSTLGYEQYV. CDR3 DNA sequence: TGTGCCAGCAGCACTCTGGGGTACGAGCAGTACGTC.

This clonotype was seen at least ten times. V gene TRBV5-1 combines with J gene TRBJ1-5; 7 bases match TRBD1. Looked up from germline, CDR1 is SGHRS and CDR2 is YFSETQ. V shed 2 bases, J shed 0 bases, and the junction held 2 bases outside the gene matches. The CDR3 is 15 amino acids. The CDR3 bases are TGCGCCAGCAGCTTAGGGACAGTTAGCAATCAGCCCCAGCATTTT. Its protein is CASSLGTVSNQPQHF. The full variable domain, its missing parts supplied by reference TRBV5-1 and TRBJ1-5, is KAGVTQTPRYLIKTRGQQVTLSCSPISGHRSVSWYQQTPGQGLQFLFEYFSETQRNKGNFPGRFSGRQFSNSRSEMNVSTLELGDSALYLCASSLGTVSNQPQHFGDGTRLSIL.

This clonotype turned up a few times. The chain's CDR3 is CASSLVRVGGETQYF. In nucleotides, the CDR3 is TGTGCCAGCAGTTTGGTCAGGGTCGGAGGGGAGACCCAGTACTTC. This chain uses TRBV12-3 or TRBV12-4 with TRBJ2-5; possibly TRBD2 for D (6 bases). Trimming left V 3 bases short and J 5 bases short, with 16 bases between. The CDR3 contains 15 residues.

This chain joins TRBV18 and TRBJ1-1; D is unclear. CDR1 is KGHSH and CDR2 is LQKENI in the germline V gene. The CDR3 spans 15 residues. V shed 6 bases and J shed 1 base, with 15 bases lying between them. CDR3 sequence: CASSPGRATNTEAFF. The CDR3 region has the DNA TGTGCCAGCTCCCCTGGGAGGGCTACGAACACTGAAGCTTTCTTT.

The chain couples TRBV14 to TRBJ1-1; D not certain. V shed 3 bases and J shed 7 bases, with 12 bases lying between them. The CDR3 has 13 amino acids. Per germline, CDR1 SGHDN and CDR2 FVKESK. For the CDR3, the DNA is TGTGCCAGCAGCCAGGGCGGCAGCCGTGAAGCTTTCTTT. Its protein product is CASSQGGSREAFF.

This clonotype was detected a few times. Here the CDR3 reads CASSQGSARGRAKNIQYF. The CDR3 nucleotides are TGCGCCAGCAGCCAAGGGAGCGCTAGGGGGAGAGCCAAAAACATTCAGTACTTC. The chain uses TRBV4-1 and TRBJ2-4; the D gene is possibly TRBD1 (6 bases). The CDR3 loop spans 18 amino acids. Germline lookup yields CDR1 MGHRA and CDR2 YSYEKL. V dropped 1 base and J dropped 0 bases, with 16 bases sitting between them.

This clonotype has just a few counts. The chain uses TRBV7-3 and TRBJ2-7, with TRBD1 matching 9 bases. CDR3 length equals 13 residues. With 5 bases clipped from V and 9 bases from J, the junction kept 8 bases outside the gene matches. Germline values: CDR1 SGHTA, CDR2 FQGTGA. CDR3 DNA sequence: TGTGCCAGCAGCCTCGGACAGGGGATGGGGCAGTACTTC. This sequence encodes CASSLGQGMGQYF. Full variable domain (missing parts from reference TRBV7-3 and TRBJ2-7): GAGVSQTPSNKVTEKGKYVELRCDPISGHTALYWYRQSLGQGPEFLIYFQGTGAADDSGLPNDRFFAVRPEGSVSTLKIQRTERGDSAVYLCASSLGQGMGQYFGPGTRLTVT.

The chain combines TRBV7-2 with TRBJ2-3; perhaps TRBD2 as D (6 bases). Germline loops: CDR1 SGHTA, CDR2 FQGNSA. Trimming cost V 2 bases and J 3 bases, with 9 bases left between them. There are 14 residues in the CDR3. CDR3 sequence (DNA): TGTGCCAGCAGCTTAAGCGGGCTGACAGATACGCAGTATTTT. Encoded protein: CASSLSGLTDTQYF.

The table lists this clonotype with many counts. This rearrangement joins TRBV5-1 to TRBJ2-5; 10 bases line up with TRBD2. V trimming: 7 bases; J trimming: 4 bases; junction bases outside the gene matches: 19. Looked up from germline, CDR1 is SGHRS and CDR2 is YFSETQ. This CDR3 comprises 18 residues. The CDR3 here is CASGSGPASGRSPETQYF. DNA for the CDR3: TGCGCCAGCGGTAGCGGGCCTGCTAGCGGGAGATCTCCAGAGACCCAGTACTTC.

There are a few counts of this clonotype. The chain has TRBV12-3 or TRBV12-4 and TRBJ2-5, with 7 bases that match TRBD2. Unmatched junction bases numbered 10, after V lost 5 bases and J lost 4 bases. There are 15 residues in the CDR3. CDR3 amino acids: CASSPSGALPETQYF. CDR3 DNA: TGTGCCAGCAGTCCGAGCGGGGCTCTGCCAGAGACCCAGTACTTC.

Only one count was recorded for this clonotype. The chain uses TRBV20-1 and TRBJ1-1, with 8 bases that match TRBD1. This CDR3 is 16 amino acids long. V lost 5 bases and J lost 1; bases outside the gene matches: 12. CDR1 is DFQATT, CDR2 SNEGSKA, per germline (reference sequence). DNA of the CDR3: TGCAGTGCTCCTGGGACAGGCACGAGCGGGAACACTGAAGCTTTCTTT. This encodes CSAPGTGTSGNTEAFF.

This chain joins TRBV28 and TRBJ2-7; D is undetermined. The germline gives CDR1 MDHEN, CDR2 SYDVKM. V lost 7 bases and J lost 3, with 13 bases in between. CDR3 length: 13 amino acids. In nucleotides, the CDR3 is TGTGCCAGCACCCTTGGGCCTTTCTACGAGCAGTACTTC. Translating it yields CASTLGPFYEQYF.

This clonotype has a count of ten or more. V and J are TRBV13 and TRBJ2-5; the match to TRBD2 covers 9 bases. The V gene's germline CDR1 is PRHDT and CDR2 FYEKMQ (reference sequence). The J segment lost 5 bases and the V segment lost 8 bases, leaving 6 bases of the junction unmatched. The CDR3 loop spans 13 amino acids. The CDR3 sequence is CASGRTSAETQYF. The CDR3 DNA follows: TGTGCCAGCGGTCGGACTAGCGCGGAGACCCAGTACTTC.

This clonotype was counted a few times. V gene TRBV5-1 combines with J gene TRBJ1-2; maybe TRBD1 (6 bases). This CDR3 is 12 amino acids long. Germline CDR1 is SGHRS and CDR2 is YFSETQ. The CDR3 DNA is TGCGCGTCCGGGACATCTAACTATGGCTACACCTTC. Protein product: CASGTSNYGYTF.

This clonotype was seen many times. V and J are TRBV13 and TRBJ2-1, with D unclear. The CDR3 spans 17 residues. The germline V gene has CDR1 PRHDT and CDR2 FYEKMQ (reference sequence). Trimming removed 0 bases from V and 5 bases from J, with 17 bases in between. Here the CDR3 reads CASSLGPWSKPDNEQFF. CDR3 DNA: TGTGCCAGCAGCTTAGGGCCCTGGTCTAAACCTGACAATGAGCAGTTCTTC.

There are a few counts of this clonotype. The chain recombines TRBV4-1 with TRBJ1-4; 7 bases fit TRBD1. The CDR3 length is 15 residues. Germline V gene sequence: CDR1 MGHRA, CDR2 YSYEKL. V lost 1 base, J lost 7 bases, and 6 bases stayed unmatched. DNA of the CDR3: TGCGCCAGCAGCCAAGTCGAGGACAGGATTGAAAAACTGTTTTTT. This codes for CASSQVEDRIEKLFF.

Many counts were recorded for this clonotype. This chain uses TRBV5-6 with TRBJ1-1; D remains ambiguous. CDR1 and CDR2 from the germline V gene are SGHDT and YYEEEE. V was trimmed by 5 bases and J by 7 bases, leaving 15 bases between them. The CDR3 spans 13 residues. The CDR3 DNA is TGTGCCAGCAGAATCCTCTCGGACGGTGAAGCTTTCTTT. This codes for CASRILSDGEAFF.

In its sample, this clonotype was seen a few times. The rearrangement joins TRBV12-3 or TRBV12-4 to TRBJ1-6; the match to TRBD1 covers 9 bases. The J segment lost 6 bases and the V segment lost 5 bases, leaving 5 bases of the junction unmatched. CDR3 length: 15 amino acids. In nucleotides, the CDR3 is TGTGCCAGCAGTCCTAACAGGGGGCCTAATTCACCCCTCCACTTT. Translating it yields CASSPNRGPNSPLHF.

J is TRBJ2-3 and V is TRBV9; D is undetermined. The V and J ends lost 0 bases and 5 bases respectively, with 10 bases between them. The CDR3 covers 14 residues. Germline V CDR1 and CDR2: SGDLS, YYNGEE. CDR3 sequence reads: CASSVGAGLDTQYF. In nucleotides, the CDR3 is TGTGCCAGCAGCGTAGGGGCAGGTCTAGATACGCAGTATTTT.

This clonotype appeared many times. This chain links TRBV30 with TRBJ2-1; D might be TRBD1 (6 bases). The CDR3 is 12 amino acids. Trimming removed 4 bases from V and 2 bases from J, with 6 bases in between. Germline V gene sequence: CDR1 GTSNPN, CDR2 SVGIG (reference sequence). The CDR3 DNA sequence: TGTGCCTGGACAGGGGCCTACAATGAGCAGTTCTTC. Amino acid sequence: CAWTGAYNEQFF.

The CDR3 reads CASTEGQSSYEQYF. In DNA, the CDR3 is TGTGCCAGCACCGAGGGACAGAGCTCCTACGAGCAGTACTTC. This sequence joins TRBV25-1 and TRBJ2-7; 7 bases are a match to TRBD1. Germline V gene sequence: CDR1 MGHDK, CDR2 SYGVNS. The CDR3 is made up of 14 amino acids. Unmatched junction bases numbered 6, after V lost 7 bases and J lost 0 bases.

The V call is TRBV5-1, the J call TRBJ2-1; TRBD2 aligns across 14 bases. J was trimmed by 4 bases and V by 4 bases; bases with no gene match: 7. Germline CDR1 is SGHRS and CDR2 is YFSETQ. The CDR3 has 17 amino acids. CDR3 sequence (DNA): TGCGCCAGCAGCGGAGGGACTAGCGGGGGCCGTTACAATGAGCAGTTCTTC. This translates into CASSGGTSGGRYNEQFF.

The chain links TRBV7-2 to TRBJ2-7; maybe TRBD2 (6 bases). The length of the CDR3 is 14 residues. V dropped 2 bases and J dropped 5 bases, with 13 bases sitting between them. The germline V gene has CDR1 SGHTA and CDR2 FQGNSA. The DNA for the CDR3 is TGTGCCAGCAGCTTAAATGCCGGGAGTAACGAGCAGTACTTC. Translating gives CASSLNAGSNEQYF.

This chain uses TRBV5-5 with TRBJ1-6; 10 bases align to TRBD1. Trimming at V came to 4 bases and at J to 4 bases, leaving 5 bases not matched to a gene. CDR3 length: 16 amino acids. The germline gives CDR1 SGHKS, CDR2 YYEKEE (reference sequence). CDR3 DNA: TGTGCCAGCAGCCTGGACAGGGGGGAATATAATTCACCCCTCCACTTT. Amino acid sequence: CASSLDRGEYNSPLHF. The entire variable domain, with the rest obtained from reference TRBV5-5 and TRBJ1-6, is as follows: DAGVTQSPTHLIKTRGQQVTLRCSPISGHKSVSWYQQVLGQGPQFIFQYYEKEERGRGNFPDRFSARQFPNYSSELNVNALLLGDSALYLCASSLDRGEYNSPLHFGNGTRLTVT.

This clonotype was observed a handful of times. The chain employs TRBV12-3 or TRBV12-4 and TRBJ2-7, with 8 bases fitting TRBD2. V trimming: 6 bases; J trimming: 9 bases; junction bases outside the gene matches: 7. The CDR3 length is 12 residues. The CDR3 sequence is CASRAGLGRQYV. For the CDR3, the DNA is TGTGCCAGCAGAGCGGGACTAGGGAGGCAGTACGTC.

Regarding this clonotype: The germline gene is not matched at one end of the junction; a read error may be the cause. The rearrangement joins TRBV6-5 to TRBJ2-7; 10 nucleotides line up with TRBD2. Germline CDR1 MNHEY, CDR2 SVGAGI. This CDR3 is 17 amino acids long. The CDR3 spells CASSYFGSGRGTIGLNF. The CDR3 bases are TGTGCCAGCAGTTACTTTGGGAGCGGGAGGGGAACGATCGGGTTGAACTTC.

This clonotype was seen a few times. The chain employs TRBV2 and TRBJ2-7; a possible D gene is TRBD1 (5 bases). Germline V gives CDR1 SNHLY, CDR2 FYNNEI. CDR3 size: 14 residues. Trimming stripped 6 bases from V and 2 bases from J, with 14 bases between. The CDR3 here is CASSPGQVTYEQYV. As DNA, the CDR3 is TGTGCCAGCAGCCCAGGGCAGGTAACCTACGAGCAGTACGTC.

The sample holds many counts of this clonotype. CDR3 nucleotides: TGCAGCGTGAGGGGTGGATGGGAGACCCAGTACTTC. As protein: CSVRGGWETQYF. The chain couples TRBV29-1 to TRBJ2-5; either TRBD1 or TRBD2 may fit D (5 bases each). The CDR3 runs to 12 residues. Per the germline V gene, CDR1 is SQVTM and CDR2 is ANQGSEA. V shed 6 bases and J shed 5 bases, with 13 bases lying between them.

The chain joins TRBV27 to TRBJ1-2; possibly TRBD1 for D (5 bases). Between the trimmed V and J ends, which lost 5 bases and 9 bases, there was a span of 16 bases. Germline V gene sequence: CDR1 MNHEY, CDR2 SMNVEV (reference sequence). The CDR3 covers 13 residues. The CDR3 sequence is CASSHGQGWRYTF. CDR3 in DNA: TGTGCCAGCAGTCACGGACAAGGATGGCGCTACACCTTC.

The chain links TRBV29-1 to TRBJ2-5, with D unresolved. V was shortened by 6 bases and J by 5 bases, with 16 bases between the two germline ends. The V gene's germline CDR1 is SQVTM and CDR2 ANQGSEA. This CDR3 is 13 amino acids long. The CDR3 DNA is TGCAGCGTGATTCGGTCCTTTGGGGAGACCCAGTACTTC. This gives the protein CSVIRSFGETQYF.

This clonotype has ten or more counts. The rearrangement joins TRBV20-1 to TRBJ2-2, with TRBD2 matching 12 bases. V gave up 1 base and J gave up 0 bases; unmatched junction bases: 12. CDR1 DFQATT and CDR2 SNEGSKA come from the germline V gene (reference sequence). The length of the CDR3 is 20 residues. CDR3 region: CSARAYRTSGIFSNTGELFF. Written as DNA, the CDR3 is TGCAGTGCTAGAGCGTACAGGACTAGCGGGATCTTCTCGAACACCGGGGAGCTGTTTTTT.

The chain recombines TRBV25-1 with TRBJ2-6, with TRBD1 identical over 8 bases. The CDR3 spans 19 residues. Unmatched junction bases numbered 18, after V lost 11 bases and J lost 0 bases. Germline V gene lookup returns CDR1 MGHDK and CDR2 SYGVNS. This chain's CDR3 is CADSKGRDRLSSGANVLTF. As DNA, the CDR3 is TGTGCCGACAGCAAGGGTCGGGACAGGCTAAGCTCTGGGGCCAACGTCCTGACTTTC.